The entry that follows covers one TCR beta chain sequence. Its specificity is unknown. These data originate in a study of shared clonotypes between healthy human individuals. Study-wide results and limits: A reduction in generation probabilities was seen for non-shared clonotypes relative to those shared by all four donors. Since donors were few, the genetic and exposure-history diversity represented was limited.

Germline V gives CDR1 MDHEN, CDR2 SYDVKM. CDR3 length: 15 residues. Assay used: immunoSEQ multiplex PCR; TCRdb lists only in-frame clones, some missing. This sample has approximately 2.3 million clones, with 80% to 95% found just once. The chain joins TRBV28 to TRBJ2-7; 9 bases fit TRBD2. The clonotype originates from a young man in good health. Some clones in this sample may be carry-over from other donors' samples. The sample taken for sequencing was naive CD4+ T cells from PBMCs. Described subset: CD45RA+ positively selected. CDR3 protein: CAQRAGGRLGHEQYF. DNA for the CDR3: TGTGCTCAACGGGCGGGGGGGCGCTTAGGCCACGAGCAGTACTTC.